One sample yielded the 19 T cell receptor beta chains listed below, sequenced in a study of blood T cell repertoires in COVID-19. Data came from immunoSEQ multiplex PCR; TCRdb stores just in-frame clones and leaves some out. Here the sample spans roughly 70,000 clones, 89% being singletons. Sequencing was done on a sample of peripheral blood. The receptors here all came from a man older than 75 with acute or convalescent COVID-19.

The V call is TRBV20-1, the J call TRBJ2-3; 8 bases are a match to TRBD1. Germline lookup yields CDR1 DFQATT and CDR2 SNEGSKA (reference sequence). J was trimmed by 4 bases and V by 3 bases; bases with no gene match: 6. The CDR3 loop spans 14 amino acids. The CDR3 DNA sequence: TGCAGTGCTAGTGGGACAGGAGCTCCAGATACGCAGTATTTT. Amino acid sequence: CSASGTGAPDTQYF.

This chain links TRBV10-3 with TRBJ1-6; D gene uncertain. CDR1 is ENHRY and CDR2 is SYGVKD in the germline V gene. The CDR3 consists of 15 residues. V was pared by 2 bases and J by 4 bases, with 9 bases between. The CDR3 sequence is CAISERESYNSPLHF. The CDR3 DNA is TGTGCCATCAGTGAGCGGGAGTCTTATAATTCACCCCTCCACTTT.

The J gene is TRBJ2-3, the V gene TRBV24-1; a weak D match, TRBD2 (5 bases). CDR1 is KGHDR, CDR2 SFDVKD, per germline. V was cut by 5 bases and J by 0 bases, with 8 bases left in between. The CDR3 sequence is 14 residues long. In nucleotides, the CDR3 is TGTGCCACCAGTGTTTCGGGGAGCACAGATACGCAGTATTTT. It translates to CATSVSGSTDTQYF.

The V gene is TRBV3-1 (or the pseudogene TRBV3-2), the J gene TRBJ2-5; D is uncertain. The V gene's germline CDR1 is LGHDT and CDR2 YNNKEL (reference sequence). V was shortened by 5 bases and J by 7 bases, with 14 bases between the two germline ends. The CDR3 has 13 residues. CDR3 in amino acids: CASSSLATGTQYF. The CDR3 DNA is TGTGCCAGCAGCTCTTTAGCCACGGGGACCCAGTACTTC.

J is TRBJ2-7 and V is TRBV5-1; TRBD2 agrees at 8 bases. Germline CDR1 reads SGHRS; CDR2 reads YFSETQ. This CDR3 is built from 16 residues. Losses at the gene ends were 1 base for V and 1 base for J; bases not matched to a gene: 7. CDR3 in amino acids: CASSLPVAGSSYEQYF. DNA of the CDR3: TGCGCCAGCAGCTTGCCTGTAGCGGGATCTTCCTACGAGCAGTACTTC. Full variable domain (outside the CDR3, taken from reference TRBV5-1 and TRBJ2-7): KAGVTQTPRYLIKTRGQQVTLSCSPISGHRSVSWYQQTPGQGLQFLFEYFSETQRNKGNFPGRFSGRQFSNSRSEMNVSTLELGDSALYLCASSLPVAGSSYEQYFGPGTRLTVT.

This sequence joins TRBV5-4 and TRBJ2-3, with no clear D. V lost 2 bases to trimming and J lost 0 bases, with 7 bases between them. This CDR3 region has 14 residues. Per germline, CDR1 SGHNT and CDR2 YYREEE (reference sequence). As DNA, the CDR3 is TGTGCCAGCAGCTTTGGCCAGAGCACAGATACGCAGTATTTT. Protein sequence: CASSFGQSTDTQYF.

This chain joins TRBV18 and TRBJ1-3, with D possibly being TRBD1 (5 bases). V lost 1 base and J lost 4, with 8 bases in between. CDR1 is KGHSH, CDR2 LQKENI, per germline. The CDR3 runs 14 residues. This CDR3 is CASSPQGYGNTIYF. CDR3 DNA sequence: TGTGCCAGCTCACCACAGGGGTACGGAAACACCATATATTTT.

The chain employs TRBV5-1 and TRBJ1-1, with D possibly being TRBD1 (5 bases). The CDR3 runs 12 residues. From germline, CDR1 is SGHRS and CDR2 YFSETQ. V lost 4 bases, J lost 4 bases, and 8 bases lay in between. The CDR3 nucleotides read TGCGCCAGCAGCCGCCAGGGCACTGAAGCTTTCTTT. Amino acid sequence: CASSRQGTEAFF. Full variable domain (outside the CDR3, taken from reference TRBV5-1 and TRBJ1-1): KAGVTQTPRYLIKTRGQQVTLSCSPISGHRSVSWYQQTPGQGLQFLFEYFSETQRNKGNFPGRFSGRQFSNSRSEMNVSTLELGDSALYLCASSRQGTEAFFGQGTRLTVV.

The chain couples TRBV5-1 to TRBJ2-1, with a weak D call TRBD1 (6 bases). This CDR3 is built from 14 residues. Trimming took 2 bases from V and 4 from J, leaving 10 bases between them. Germline CDR1 reads SGHRS; CDR2 reads YFSETQ. CDR3 in amino acids: CASSFGRGYNEQFF. In nucleotides, the CDR3 is TGCGCCAGCAGCTTCGGCAGGGGTTACAATGAGCAGTTCTTC.

The chain couples TRBV2 to TRBJ2-7, with a tentative D call TRBD2 (8 bases). Trimming took 1 base from V and 3 from J, leaving 13 bases between them. The germline V gene has CDR1 SNHLY and CDR2 FYNNEI. The CDR3 contains 15 residues. CDR3 sequence (DNA): TGTGCCAGCAGTGAAGATAGCGGGACAGACTACGAGCAGTACTTC. Translation gives CASSEDSGTDYEQYF. Variable domain in full (rest from reference TRBV2 and TRBJ2-7): EPEVTQTPSHQVTQMGQEVILRCVPISNHLYFYWYRQILGQKVEFLVSFYNNEISEKSEIFDDQFSVERPDGSNFTLKIRSTKLEDSAMYFCASSEDSGTDYEQYFGPGTRLTVT.

This clone counts as medium-sized. The V call is TRBV6-1, the J call TRBJ1-5; 7 bases fit TRBD1. CDR3 length: 16 residues. The germline gives CDR1 MNHNS, CDR2 SASEGT. J lost 2 bases, V lost 3 bases, and 7 bases had no gene match. The CDR3 loop is CASSEWYRGGNQPQHF. CDR3 in DNA: TGTGCCAGCAGTGAGTGGTACAGGGGAGGCAATCAGCCCCAGCATTTT.

The rearrangement uses TRBV30 and TRBJ2-7; TRBD1 agrees at 7 bases. Trimming took 2 bases from V and 6 from J; bases not matched to a gene: 13. Per germline, CDR1 GTSNPN and CDR2 SVGIG (reference sequence). CDR3 length: 15 residues. The CDR3 is CAWSKGTVRLGEQYF. CDR3 in DNA: TGTGCCTGGAGTAAGGGGACAGTTAGGCTCGGCGAGCAGTACTTC. The whole variable domain, remainder taken from reference TRBV30 and TRBJ2-7, is SQTIHQWPATLVQPVGSPLSLECTVEGTSNPNLYWYRQAAGRGLQLLFYSVGIGQISSEVPQNLSASRPQDRQFILSSKKLLLSDSGFYLCAWSKGTVRLGEQYFGPGTRLTVT.

The CDR3 sequence is CASSEGTSGSFTDTQYF. For the CDR3, the DNA is TGTGCCAGCAGTGAAGGGACTAGCGGAAGCTTCACAGATACGCAGTATTTT. V usage is TRBV6-1 and J usage is TRBJ2-3; TRBD2 agrees at 10 bases. Looked up from germline, CDR1 is MNHNS and CDR2 is SASEGT. This CDR3 region has 17 residues. Trimming cost V 1 base and J 2 bases; bases outside gene matches: 6.

J is TRBJ1-2 and V is TRBV2; tentatively, D is TRBD1 (5 bases). This CDR3 has 13 residues. CDR1 SNHLY and CDR2 FYNNEI come from the germline V gene. V was pared by 0 bases and J by 8 bases, with 10 bases between. The CDR3 nucleotides are TGTGCCAGCAGTGAAGCCGTCGGGGGAGGCTACACCTTC. Its translation: CASSEAVGGGYTF.

The genes are TRBV5-1 and TRBJ2-5, with no clear D. There are 14 residues in the CDR3. Looked up from germline, CDR1 is SGHRS and CDR2 is YFSETQ. The V and J ends lost 3 bases and 5 bases respectively, with 14 bases between them. The CDR3 nucleotides are TGCGCCAGCAGCTCGTCCTCGGGTGGCGAGACCCAGTACTTC. Protein sequence: CASSSSSGGETQYF.

The V and J genes are TRBV19 and TRBJ2-7, with 8 bases lining up with TRBD1. Germline values: CDR1 LNHDA, CDR2 SQIVND (reference sequence). The CDR3 runs 15 residues. J lost 0 bases, V lost 6 bases, and 7 bases had no gene match. CDR3 loop: CASRVGDRSSYEQYF. For the CDR3, the DNA is TGTGCCAGTAGGGTCGGGGACAGGAGCTCCTACGAGCAGTACTTC.

The rearrangement links TRBV13 to TRBJ1-2, with 9 bases fitting TRBD1. There are 15 residues in the CDR3. V lost 0 bases and J lost 2; bases outside the gene matches: 1. Germline V gene data show CDR1 as PRHDT and CDR2 as FYEKMQ (reference sequence). CDR3 protein: CASSLGGTGNYGYTF. CDR3 nucleotides: TGTGCCAGCAGCTTAGGGGGGACAGGGAACTATGGCTACACCTTC.

This chain connects TRBV25-1 to TRBJ1-3; 9 positions match TRBD1. The V and J ends lost 4 bases and 4 bases, in that order; junction bases with no gene match: 5. Germline-derived CDR1 and CDR2 are MGHDK and SYGVNS. This CDR3 contains 15 residues. This chain's CDR3 is CASSAGTGTGNTIYF. Written as DNA, the CDR3 is TGTGCCAGCAGTGCCGGGACAGGGACGGGAAACACCATATATTTT.

This chain joins TRBV7-9 and TRBJ2-2; 15 bases map to TRBD2. The germline V gene has CDR1 SEHNR and CDR2 FQNEAQ (reference sequence). This CDR3 spans 16 amino acids. V lost 4 bases to trimming and J lost 6 bases; unmatched junction nucleotides: 3. In nucleotides, the CDR3 is TGTGCCAGCAGCTCCCGGACTAGCGGGAGGGCCGGGGAGCTGTTTTTT. As protein: CASSSRTSGRAGELFF.